The text below deals with one TCR beta chain. Its target is not known. This record belongs to a study of T cell responses to AZD1222 COVID-19 vaccine. Study outcomes and limitations: Seropositive AZD1222 recipients at baseline numbered only five or six. Repertoire sampling happened only post peak T cell response. As reported, nearly half of all spike-specific TCRs target variant regions that are unmutated. Clonal diversity was possibly underestimated, and the donors were mostly white British, with more females.

Assay: immunoSEQ multiplex PCR; the TCRdb copy retains only in-frame clones and omits some. The table shows tens of thousands of clones, with 75% to 90% occurring only once. Germline CDR1 is SNHLY and CDR2 is FYNNEI. Trimming left V 1 base short and J 7 bases short, with 10 bases between. There are 13 residues in the CDR3. The sequencing here drew on peripheral blood, taken 28 days after the second AZD1222 dose. V usage is TRBV2 and J usage is TRBJ2-5; D not resolved. The receptor comes from an adult who received the AZD1222 COVID-19 vaccine. The CDR3 coding sequence is TGTGCCAGCAGTGAAGGGACCCGAGGGACCCAGTACTTC. It yields the protein CASSEGTRGTQYF.